Following are 16 T cell receptor beta chains from one sample sequenced in a study of identical twins. TCRdb reprocessed the 5' RACE reads with MiXCR, giving one entry per CDR3 protein. The sample consists of 250,000 to 350,000 distinct CDR3 sequences, approximately 8% of them appearing once. This same sample was also part of a study on yellow fever vaccine responses in identical twins.

The sequenced material came from memory (CD45RO+) T cells sorted from blood. These receptors were collected from a woman under 30 in good health.

This clonotype was detected only a few times. The rearrangement links TRBV29-1 to TRBJ1-2; D unresolved. Per the germline V gene, CDR1 is SQVTM and CDR2 is ANQGSEA. Trimming shortened V by 0 bases and J by 2 bases, and 13 bases separated the two germline ends. There are 15 residues in the CDR3. CDR3 loop: CSVEDRAPSNYGYTF. CDR3 sequence (DNA): TGCAGCGTTGAAGATCGGGCTCCATCCAACTATGGCTACACCTTC.

This clonotype was found a few times. The chain combines TRBV5-6 with TRBJ1-4; D not certain. CDR3 length equals 13 residues. Germline CDR1 is SGHDT and CDR2 is YYEEEE. Trimming left V 1 base short and J 7 bases short, with 8 bases between. The CDR3 DNA reads as TGTGCCAGCAGCTTGAATACGGGTGAAAAACTGTTTTTT. Protein product: CASSLNTGEKLFF.

Comments on this clonotype: It is unclear where the CDR3 begins or ends on the DNA, so no DNA is shown, and the CDR3 is as TCRdb lists it. The chain uses TRBV12-3 or TRBV12-4 and TRBJ2-3; the DNA was not used to check the table's D call, TRBD2. The CDR3 totals 12 residues, both ends included. The CDR3: CASSFGLGSMYF.

This clonotype was seen only a few times. The CDR3 nucleotides read TGTGCCACGAGACAGGACACTTCCTATAATTCACCCCTCCACTTT. Its translation: CATRQDTSYNSPLHF. The chain carries TRBV15 and TRBJ1-6; possibly TRBD1 for D (6 bases). V gave up 9 bases and J gave up 1 base, with 13 bases separating them. Germline CDR1 and CDR2: LNHNV and YYDKDF (reference sequence). The CDR3 runs 15 residues. The whole variable domain, filled in from reference TRBV15 and TRBJ1-6, reads DAMVIQNPRYQVTQFGKPVTLSCSQTLNHNVMYWYQQKSSQAPKLLFHYYDKDFNNEADTPDNFQSRRPNTSFCFLDIRSPGLGDTAMYLCATRQDTSYNSPLHFGNGTRLTVT.

This clonotype was recorded a few times. J is TRBJ2-5 and V is TRBV11-2; D perhaps matches TRBD2 (6 bases). Trimming took off 1 base at V and 5 bases at J, with 20 bases between the two ends. The CDR3 spans 17 residues. The germline V gene has CDR1 SGHAT and CDR2 FQNNGV. CDR3 protein: CASSLGGRDSGAETQYF. CDR3 nucleotides: TGTGCCAGCAGCTTAGGTGGGCGGGACTCCGGGGCGGAGACCCAGTACTTC.

Only a few counts were recorded for this clonotype. The chain combines TRBV28 with TRBJ2-5; maybe TRBD2 (6 bases). The V end was cut by 7 bases, the J end by 4 bases, with 13 bases between. The CDR3 consists of 13 residues. CDR1 is MDHEN and CDR2 is SYDVKM in the germline V gene. The CDR3, as DNA: TGTGCCAGCACCCGGACGGGGGTAGAGACCCAGTACTTC. Amino acid sequence: CASTRTGVETQYF.

The V gene is TRBV5-1, the J gene TRBJ2-5; 9 nucleotides align to TRBD1. This CDR3 is 15 amino acids long. The germline V gene has CDR1 SGHRS and CDR2 YFSETQ. Trimming removed 3 bases from V and 4 bases from J; junction bases left unmatched: 7. CDR3 region: CASSWRTGDRETQYF. The DNA of the CDR3 is TGCGCCAGCAGCTGGAGGACAGGGGATCGAGAGACCCAGTACTTC.

The rearrangement links TRBV20-1 to TRBJ2-5; possibly TRBD2 for D (6 bases). This CDR3 region has 14 residues. Trimming shortened V by 4 bases and J by 4 bases, and 16 bases separated the two germline ends. Germline loops: CDR1 DFQATT, CDR2 SNEGSKA (reference sequence). Written as DNA, the CDR3 is TGCAGTGCTACCAAGACTAGTTTGGTAGAGACCCAGTACTTC. It is translated as CSATKTSLVETQYF.

This clonotype has at least ten counts. J is TRBJ2-1 and V is TRBV5-6; TRBD1 might be the D (6 bases). V lost 2 bases to trimming and J lost 9 bases, with 12 bases between them. This CDR3 region has 13 residues. Per germline, CDR1 SGHDT and CDR2 YYEEEE. CDR3 sequence (DNA): TGTGCCAGCAGCTTAAACCCCAGGGGTGAGCAGTTCTTC. Residues: CASSLNPRGEQFF.

J is TRBJ2-5 and V is TRBV25-1; D may correspond to TRBD1 or TRBD2 (6 bases each). CDR1 MGHDK and CDR2 SYGVNS come from the germline V gene. The CDR3 spans 15 residues. The germline V and J ends were trimmed by 0 bases and 2 bases, with 10 bases remaining between them. CDR3 DNA sequence: TGTGCCAGCAGTGAATATGGGGGGCGGCAAGAGACCCAGTACTTC. This sequence encodes CASSEYGGRQETQYF.

This clonotype was observed a few times. The chain has TRBV2 and TRBJ2-5; weak D call: TRBD1 (5 bases). Germline lookup yields CDR1 SNHLY and CDR2 FYNNEI. The CDR3 loop spans 14 amino acids. Trimming shortened V by 2 bases and J by 3 bases, and 10 bases separated the two germline ends. The CDR3 sequence: CASSETTQEETQYF. The CDR3 DNA reads as TGTGCCAGCAGTGAAACGACACAGGAAGAGACCCAGTACTTC.

The table lists this clonotype with a few counts. The rearrangement uses TRBV5-1 and TRBJ2-5; possibly TRBD1 for D (5 bases). CDR1 SGHRS and CDR2 YFSETQ come from the germline V gene. The CDR3 is 15 amino acids. Trimming removed 0 bases at V and 4 bases at J, with 13 bases between. CDR3 in DNA: TGCGCCAGCAGCTTGGCCCCAGGGTACCCAGAGACCCAGTACTTC. The encoded protein is CASSLAPGYPETQYF.

This clonotype was recorded at least ten times. The chain couples TRBV7-7 to TRBJ2-3, with D possibly TRBD2 on 5 matching bases. Trimming took off 6 bases at V and 0 bases at J, with 19 bases between the two ends. The CDR3 sequence is 17 residues long. Per germline, CDR1 SSHAT and CDR2 FNYEAQ (reference sequence). The CDR3 coding sequence is TGTGCCAGCAGTCCTTTGGTACAGCGAGGGAGCACAGATACGCAGTATTTT. Protein: CASSPLVQRGSTDTQYF.

This clonotype came up a few times. The chain links TRBV5-6 to TRBJ2-5, with D unclear. The CDR3 is 14 amino acids. The V end was cut by 4 bases, the J end by 7 bases, with 17 bases between. The germline gives CDR1 SGHDT, CDR2 YYEEEE. CDR3 region: CASSTFPPVGTQYF. The CDR3 coding sequence is TGTGCCAGCAGCACCTTTCCCCCCGTGGGGACCCAGTACTTC.

This clonotype came up many times. The V gene is TRBV7-2, the J gene TRBJ2-2, with D perhaps matching TRBD1 (6 bases). This CDR3 is 14 amino acids long. The V end was cut by 8 bases, the J end by 3 bases, with 13 bases between. Germline-derived CDR1 and CDR2 are SGHTA and FQGNSA. CDR3 nucleotides: TGTGCCAGCGCGAGGGACACGCACACCGGGGAGCTGTTTTTT. Its translation is CASARDTHTGELFF.

This clonotype was observed a handful of times. The V call is TRBV11-2, the J call TRBJ1-1; no definite D call. Looked up from germline, CDR1 is SGHAT and CDR2 is FQNNGV. There are 16 residues in the CDR3. Trimming pared 0 bases from V and 1 base from J, leaving 12 bases between. CDR3 sequence (DNA): TGTGCCAGCAGCTTAGATCCTCTTCTCCGGAACACTGAAGCTTTCTTT. This gives the protein CASSLDPLLRNTEAFF.